The next 25 T cell receptor beta chains were all read from a single sample in a study of Ad26.COV2.S vaccination and SARS-CoV-2 variants. Data came from immunoSEQ multiplex PCR; TCRdb stores just in-frame clones and leaves some out. This sample has around 500,000 clones, with 89% found just once. Treatment described: around 19 received Ad26.COV2.S at low or high dose, single or two shots; 5 received placebo; per-sample allocation not given. On day 63 after the first injection, vaccine and placebo recipients gave samples. The sample here was peripheral blood, taken in a trial of Ad26.COV2.S vaccine versus placebo. These receptors all come from a person aged 18-65 years who received the Ad26.COV2.S COVID-19 vaccine or a placebo.

This chain joins TRBV19 and TRBJ1-1; D unclear. V was cut by 6 bases and J by 1 base, with 12 bases left in between. CDR1 is LNHDA, CDR2 SQIVND, per germline (reference sequence). The CDR3 totals 14 residues. The CDR3 reads CASSPLGGNTEAFF. CDR3 in DNA: TGTGCCAGTAGCCCCTTGGGAGGGAACACTGAAGCTTTCTTT.

The chain recombines TRBV28 with TRBJ1-5, with D hard to call. The V gene lost 7 bases and the J gene lost 8 bases, with 12 bases spanning the gap. The germline V gene encodes CDR1 MDHEN and CDR2 SYDVKM. This CDR3 region has 12 residues. CDR3 sequence (DNA): TGTGCCAGCAATCTTAAACCGGAGCCCCAGCATTTT. Translation: CASNLKPEPQHF.

The chain recombines TRBV9 with TRBJ1-2; TRBD1 is a possible D gene (6 bases). Germline-derived CDR1 and CDR2 are SGDLS and YYNGEE. The V end was cut by 0 bases, the J end by 6 bases, with 18 bases between. The CDR3 runs 16 residues. The CDR3 nucleotides read TGTGCCAGCAGCGTAGCTCCGGCCAGGGGTAAGAATGGCTACACCTTC. Amino acids: CASSVAPARGKNGYTF.

V usage is TRBV28 and J usage is TRBJ1-2; D is perhaps TRBD1 (5 bases). The CDR3 loop spans 12 amino acids. Germline CDR1 MDHEN, CDR2 SYDVKM. V shed 4 bases and J shed 4 bases, with 7 bases lying between them. CDR3 amino acids: CASSSGGYGYTF. For the CDR3, the DNA is TGTGCCAGCAGTTCGGGGGGCTATGGCTACACCTTC.

The V call is TRBV19, the J call TRBJ2-7; the match to TRBD2 covers 7 bases. CDR3 length: 13 amino acids. The V gene end was trimmed by 5 bases and the J gene end by 5 bases; junction bases not matched to a gene: 6. The V gene's germline CDR1 is LNHDA and CDR2 SQIVND (reference sequence). CDR3 bases: TGTGCCAGTAGTCCTGACGGGAGGCACGAGCAGTACTTC. Translating gives CASSPDGRHEQYF. Drawing the rest from reference TRBV19 and TRBJ2-7, the complete variable domain is DGGITQSPKYLFRKEGQNVTLSCEQNLNHDAMYWYRQDPGQGLRLIYYSQIVNDFQKGDIAEGYSVSREKKESFPLTVTSAQKNPTAFYLCASSPDGRHEQYFGPGTRLTVT.

Ten or more counts support this clone. Other DNA sequences in the same sample also yield this CDR3. This chain links TRBV27 with TRBJ1-6; D is undetermined. This CDR3 comprises 13 residues. Germline loops: CDR1 MNHEY, CDR2 SMNVEV (reference sequence). Between the trimmed V and J ends, which lost 3 bases and 9 bases, there was a span of 9 bases. This CDR3 reads CASSFRGSSPLHF. In DNA, the CDR3 is TGTGCCAGCAGTTTCCGGGGTTCTTCACCCCTCCACTTT.

Comments on this clone: Other DNA sequences in the same sample also yield this CDR3. The V call is TRBV5-1, the J call TRBJ1-4, with D possibly matching TRBD1 (6 bases). There are 15 residues in the CDR3. Trimming cost V 0 bases and J 4 bases, with 10 bases left between them. Germline values: CDR1 SGHRS, CDR2 YFSETQ. CDR3 region: CASSLGDRNNEKLFF. The CDR3 DNA follows: TGCGCCAGCAGCTTGGGTGACAGGAATAATGAAAAACTGTTTTTT. Variable domain in full (rest from reference TRBV5-1 and TRBJ1-4): KAGVTQTPRYLIKTRGQQVTLSCSPISGHRSVSWYQQTPGQGLQFLFEYFSETQRNKGNFPGRFSGRQFSNSRSEMNVSTLELGDSALYLCASSLGDRNNEKLFFGSGTQLSVL.

V and J are TRBV10-1 and TRBJ2-7, with 8 bases that match TRBD2. CDR1 and CDR2 from the germline V gene are WNHNN and SYGVQD (reference sequence). Trimming cost V 3 bases and J 2 bases; bases outside gene matches: 15. The length of the CDR3 is 18 residues. The CDR3 region has the DNA TGCGCCAGCAGTGATGATATTGAGAGAGCGGGGGACCCCTACGAGCAGTACTTC. As protein: CASSDDIERAGDPYEQYF.

The V gene is TRBV7-3, the J gene TRBJ2-7, with D tentatively TRBD2 (7 bases). The CDR3 spans 15 residues. V was clipped by 1 base and J by 3 bases, with 13 bases between them. Germline CDR1 SGHTA, CDR2 FQGTGA. This CDR3 is CASSLNPGGLYEQYF. The CDR3, as DNA: TGTGCCAGCAGCTTAAATCCCGGGGGGCTCTACGAGCAGTACTTC.

This clone has a handful of counts. This chain uses TRBV9 with TRBJ1-6; D gene unclear. The CDR3 sequence is 14 residues long. V was clipped by 0 bases and J by 11 bases, with 12 bases between them. Germline CDR1 SGDLS, CDR2 YYNGEE. The CDR3 loop reads CASSVAGERPPLHF. The DNA for the CDR3 is TGTGCCAGCAGCGTAGCCGGGGAGAGACCACCCCTCCACTTT.

This chain connects TRBV3-1 (or the pseudogene TRBV3-2) to TRBJ1-1; 8 nucleotides align to TRBD1. Germline values: CDR1 LGHDT, CDR2 YNNKEL (reference sequence). The CDR3 has 14 residues. Losses at the gene ends were 1 base for V and 5 bases for J; bases not matched to a gene: 3. This CDR3 is CASSQVTGGTEAFF. The CDR3 nucleotides are TGTGCCAGCAGCCAAGTAACAGGGGGAACTGAAGCTTTCTTT.

As regards this clone: Additional DNA sequences in this sample encode the identical CDR3. The chain is built from TRBV28 and TRBJ1-2, with TRBD1 identical over 8 bases. Germline assignment: CDR1 MDHEN and CDR2 SYDVKM. The CDR3 runs to 14 residues. V lost 4 bases, J lost 1 base, and 2 bases stayed unmatched. Here the CDR3 DNA reads TGTGCCAGCAGTTCCGGACAGGGTAACTATGGCTACACCTTC. Protein sequence: CASSSGQGNYGYTF.

The chain joins TRBV6-2 or TRBV6-3 to TRBJ1-2; 7 nucleotides align to TRBD1. Germline V CDR1 and CDR2: MNHEY, SVGEGT. V lost 6 bases and J lost 4; bases outside the gene matches: 14. The CDR3 length is 16 residues. The CDR3 DNA reads TGTGCCAGCAGCCAGCATCCGGGACAGCCGAGCTATGGCTACACCTTC. Amino acids: CASSQHPGQPSYGYTF.

This clone came up once. The V call is TRBV6-5, the J call TRBJ1-5; no definite D call. Germline CDR1 is MNHEY and CDR2 is SVGAGI. V lost 6 bases and J 7 bases, leaving 10 bases between the germline ends. CDR3 length: 12 residues. Here the CDR3 reads CASSPTRQPQHF. The CDR3 DNA sequence: TGTGCCAGCAGCCCCACAAGGCAGCCCCAGCATTTT.

V and J are TRBV7-3 and TRBJ2-1; 8 bases match TRBD2. This CDR3 is built from 15 residues. The J segment lost 4 bases and the V segment lost 5 bases, leaving 7 bases of the junction unmatched. The V gene's germline CDR1 is SGHTA and CDR2 FQGTGA. Here the CDR3 DNA reads TGTGCCAGCAGCCCCGGCGGGAGGACTTACAATGAGCAGTTCTTC. Amino acids: CASSPGGRTYNEQFF.

The V call is TRBV7-8, the J call TRBJ1-1; 7 nucleotides match TRBD1. The trim removed 3 bases at V and 0 bases at J, leaving 7 bases unmatched. CDR1 and CDR2 from the germline V gene are SGHVS and FQNEAQ. The CDR3 is 16 residues long. The CDR3 coding sequence is TGTGCCAGCAGCTTTAAGGGGGCCGGGATGAACACTGAAGCTTTCTTT. It yields the protein CASSFKGAGMNTEAFF. The entire variable domain, with the rest obtained from reference TRBV7-8 and TRBJ1-1, is as follows: GAGVSQSPRYKVAKRGQDVALRCDPISGHVSLFWYQQALGQGPEFLTYFQNEAQLDKSGLPSDRFFAERPEGSVSTLKIQRTQQEDSAVYLCASSFKGAGMNTEAFFGQGTRLTVV.

In its sample, this clone was seen once. The chain is built from TRBV28 and TRBJ2-7; TRBD2 matches 8 bases. Germline CDR1 is MDHEN and CDR2 is SYDVKM. J gave up 2 bases and V 6 bases, and 6 bases lay outside the gene matches. CDR3 size: 14 residues. Here the CDR3 reads CASRRTSGTYEQYF. The CDR3 nucleotides are TGTGCCAGCAGGAGAACTAGCGGAACCTACGAGCAGTACTTC.

V and J are TRBV6-5 and TRBJ2-7; 10 nucleotides line up with TRBD2. The CDR3 runs to 16 residues. Germline CDR1 is MNHEY and CDR2 is SVGAGI. The J segment lost 4 bases and the V segment lost 0 bases, leaving 6 bases of the junction unmatched. The CDR3 sequence is CASSYSLAGEFYEQYF. The CDR3 DNA sequence: TGTGCCAGCAGTTACTCCCTAGCGGGAGAGTTTTACGAGCAGTACTTC.

V usage is TRBV2 and J usage is TRBJ2-7; 9 bases agree with TRBD1. The CDR3 has 18 residues. CDR1 SNHLY and CDR2 FYNNEI come from the germline V gene. The V gene end was trimmed by 6 bases and the J gene end by 4 bases; junction bases not matched to a gene: 19. The CDR3 DNA is TGTGCCAGCAGGGTTGGGCGGGACAGGGAACGGGATTGGTACGAGCAGTACTTC. It codes for CASRVGRDRERDWYEQYF.

The V and J genes are TRBV18 and TRBJ1-2, with D perhaps TRBD1 (6 bases). The CDR3 consists of 14 residues. The germline CDR1 and CDR2 sequences are KGHSH and LQKENI. The V gene lost 5 bases and the J gene lost 6 bases, with 16 bases spanning the gap. For the CDR3, the DNA is TGTGCCAGCTCATCGTCAGCGGGGGGCGATGGCTACACCTTC. Protein product: CASSSSAGGDGYTF.

The chain has TRBV28 and TRBJ2-4; 9 bases are a match to TRBD2. From germline, CDR1 is MDHEN and CDR2 SYDVKM. J gave up 7 bases and V 5 bases, and 9 bases lay outside the gene matches. The CDR3 contains 15 residues. Written as DNA, the CDR3 is TGTGCCAGCAGTCCGGAACTAGCGGGTGAGAACATTCAGTACTTC. This codes for CASSPELAGENIQYF.

This clone was recorded once. The rearrangement uses TRBV10-3 and TRBJ1-6; a weak D match, TRBD1 (6 bases). Trimming left V 0 bases short and J 0 bases short, with 9 bases between. Per the germline V gene, CDR1 is ENHRY and CDR2 is SYGVKD. The CDR3 covers 17 residues. Here the CDR3 reads CAISESEGGSYNSPLHF. Here the CDR3 DNA reads TGTGCCATCAGTGAGTCGGAGGGGGGCTCCTATAATTCACCCCTCCACTTT.

The chain has TRBV5-5 and TRBJ2-2; 10 nucleotides align to TRBD1. The CDR3 is 15 residues long. Germline V gene sequence: CDR1 SGHKS, CDR2 YYEKEE (reference sequence). Losses at the gene ends were 4 bases for V and 5 bases for J; bases not matched to a gene: 5. This chain's CDR3 is CASSLRTGGTGELFF. The CDR3 coding sequence is TGTGCCAGCAGCCTACGGACAGGGGGGACCGGGGAGCTGTTTTTT. The full variable domain, completed using reference TRBV5-5 and TRBJ2-2, is DAGVTQSPTHLIKTRGQQVTLRCSPISGHKSVSWYQQVLGQGPQFIFQYYEKEERGRGNFPDRFSARQFPNYSSELNVNALLLGDSALYLCASSLRTGGTGELFFGEGSRLTVL.

V usage is TRBV5-1 and J usage is TRBJ1-4; D remains ambiguous. V lost 0 bases and J 7 bases, leaving 7 bases between the germline ends. The germline gives CDR1 SGHRS, CDR2 YFSETQ. The CDR3 has 13 amino acids. The CDR3 DNA is TGCGCCAGCAGCTTGGTGGTTGGTGAAAAACTGTTTTTT. Protein: CASSLVVGEKLFF.

The genes are TRBV7-3 and TRBJ2-7; TRBD1 aligns across 7 bases. The germline V gene has CDR1 SGHTA and CDR2 FQGTGA. The CDR3 runs 12 residues. The J segment lost 5 bases and the V segment lost 5 bases, leaving 3 bases of the junction unmatched. The CDR3 here is CASSEQGHEQYF. The DNA for the CDR3 is TGTGCCAGCAGCGAACAGGGGCACGAGCAGTACTTC.